The 22 T cell receptor beta chains given below trace back to one sample, sequenced in a study of cytomegalovirus exposure and HLA in healthy donors (dated by TCRdb to about 2017). Libraries came from the immunoSEQ multiplex PCR assay. The multiplex PCR relied on a mix of 60 forward primers for TCR Vbeta segments and 13 reverse primers for TCR Jbeta segments. In its TCRdb copy, this immuneACCESS table keeps in-frame sequences only and misses some clones. Where compared with another copy, unresolved V genes explain less than half of these, and the others have no known cause. The sample table lists just over 150,000 clones, approximately 80% of them with a count of one. 5% to 7% of the sample rests with the top ten. The source material was PBMCs. The receptors stem from a man aged 45-65 years in good health and CMV-seropositive.

V is TRBV4-1 and J is TRBJ2-1; 8 bases fit TRBD2. CDR1 MGHRA and CDR2 YSYEKL come from the germline V gene. Trimming took 5 bases from V and 1 from J; bases not matched to a gene: 4. The CDR3 is made up of 15 amino acids. CDR3 coding DNA: TGCGCCAGCAGCACGGGACTAGGGTCCTACAATGAGCAGTTCTTC. Translation: CASSTGLGSYNEQFF.

The rearrangement joins TRBV2 to TRBJ2-5; 8 positions agree with TRBD1. The better agreement between TRBJ2-7 and the DNA end casts doubt on the J call. The CDR3 sequence is 13 residues long. Germline CDR1 SNHLY, CDR2 FYNNEI. The CDR3 here is CARGTGNSYEQYF. The DNA of the CDR3 is TGTGCCAGAGGGACAGGAAATTCCTACGAGCAGTACTTC.

The chain combines TRBV6-1 with TRBJ2-7; 7 nucleotides align to TRBD1. Germline CDR1 is MNHNS and CDR2 is SASEGT. The CDR3 has 17 amino acids. V lost 0 bases to trimming and J lost 3 bases; unmatched junction nucleotides: 11. CDR3 loop: CASSEAPYRQGSYEQYV. The CDR3 DNA follows: TGTGCCAGCAGTGAAGCGCCCTATCGACAGGGTAGCTACGAGCAGTACGTC.

J is TRBJ1-1 and V is TRBV19; D uncertain. Germline CDR1 reads LNHDA; CDR2 reads SQIVND (reference sequence). V lost 3 bases and J 4 bases, leaving 9 bases between the germline ends. The CDR3 spans 13 residues. CDR3 amino acids: CASSITRATEAFF. In DNA form, the CDR3 reads TGTGCCAGTAGTATCACGCGGGCCACTGAAGCTTTCTTT.

The J gene is TRBJ1-6, the V gene TRBV19, with D unresolved. Germline V gene lookup returns CDR1 LNHDA and CDR2 SQIVND (reference sequence). CDR3 length: 15 amino acids. Trimming shortened V by 6 bases and J by 6 bases, and 15 bases separated the two germline ends. CDR3 bases: TGTGCCAGTAGGGGCTCTCTTGGAGGTAATTCACCCCTCCACTTT. Amino acid sequence: CASRGSLGGNSPLHF.

V is TRBV7-6 and J is TRBJ1-2, with TRBD1 matching 7 bases. Germline CDR1 SGHVS, CDR2 FNYEAQ. J lost 8 bases, V lost 5 bases, and 5 bases had no gene match. The CDR3 has 12 amino acids. CDR3 nucleotides: TGTGCCAGCAGCAGTGACAGGGTCGGCTACACCTTC. Residues: CASSSDRVGYTF.

This clone was recorded a few times. V and J are TRBV12-5 and TRBJ1-4; D ambiguous. The CDR3 consists of 15 residues. Per the germline V gene, CDR1 is LGHNT and CDR2 is FRNRAP. Trimming cost V 1 base and J 7 bases, with 13 bases left between them. In DNA form, the CDR3 reads TGTGCTAGTGGTTTGGACCGGGTTCGAAGTGAAAAACTGTTTTTT. Its protein is CASGLDRVRSEKLFF.

The DNA of the CDR3 is TGTGCCAGCAGTGAAGTGGGGGCGACTAATGAAAAACTGTTTTTT. This codes for CASSEVGATNEKLFF. The gene calls are TRBV6-1 and TRBJ1-4, with D perhaps TRBD1 (6 bases). The CDR3 loop spans 15 amino acids. V was trimmed by 1 base and J by 2 bases, leaving 8 bases between them. Looked up from germline, CDR1 is MNHNS and CDR2 is SASEGT.

The genes are TRBV19 and TRBJ2-4; D might be TRBD2 (6 bases). The germline V gene encodes CDR1 LNHDA and CDR2 SQIVND (reference sequence). The CDR3 is 15 amino acids. Trimming removed 7 bases at V and 6 bases at J, with 19 bases between. CDR3 in DNA: TGTGCCAGTACCGTTTTAAGGGACTTTCCAAACATTCAGTACTTC. Protein product: CASTVLRDFPNIQYF.

The J gene is TRBJ1-5, the V gene TRBV5-1; 7 bases agree with TRBD1. The trim removed 0 bases at V and 6 bases at J, leaving 9 bases unmatched. The germline gives CDR1 SGHRS, CDR2 YFSETQ. CDR3 length: 16 residues. Here the CDR3 reads CASSLEGGALSQPQHF. In DNA, the CDR3 is TGCGCCAGCAGCTTGGAAGGGGGCGCATTGAGTCAGCCCCAGCATTTT.

This chain uses TRBV19 with TRBJ1-2, with 8 nucleotides matching TRBD1. From germline, CDR1 is LNHDA and CDR2 SQIVND (reference sequence). Trimming removed 5 bases from V and 4 bases from J; junction bases left unmatched: 3. CDR3 length: 13 residues. The CDR3 spells CASSLDRVYGYTF. The CDR3 nucleotides read TGTGCCAGTAGTTTGGACAGGGTCTATGGCTACACCTTC. Complete variable domain (other parts from reference TRBV19 and TRBJ1-2): DGGITQSPKYLFRKEGQNVTLSCEQNLNHDAMYWYRQDPGQGLRLIYYSQIVNDFQKGDIAEGYSVSREKKESFPLTVTSAQKNPTAFYLCASSLDRVYGYTFGSGTRLTVV.

The V and J genes are TRBV7-9 and TRBJ1-2; 9 nucleotides match TRBD1. Germline CDR1 and CDR2: SEHNR and FQNEAQ (reference sequence). CDR3 length: 15 amino acids. J lost 4 bases, V lost 6 bases, and 9 bases had no gene match. The CDR3 DNA sequence: TGTGCCAGCAGTTCACCCAGGGACAGGGCCTATGGCTACACCTTC. Translation gives CASSSPRDRAYGYTF.

The chain is built from TRBV7-8 and TRBJ2-7; tentatively, D is TRBD2 (6 bases). Trimming shortened V by 1 base and J by 2 bases, and 15 bases separated the two germline ends. Germline V gene lookup returns CDR1 SGHVS and CDR2 FQNEAQ. CDR3 length: 16 residues. In DNA form, the CDR3 reads TGTGCCAGCAGCTTAGGGTTTGCTGGGGAGGCCTACGAGCAGTACTTC. Protein product: CASSLGFAGEAYEQYF.

The rearrangement links TRBV9 to TRBJ2-1; D gene ambiguous. CDR1 SGDLS and CDR2 YYNGEE come from the germline V gene. The CDR3 consists of 17 residues. V gave up 4 bases and J gave up 7 bases, with 24 bases separating them. In DNA, the CDR3 is TGTGCCAGCAGCTCGTCTGCCGGAGTCGTATTAGTAAATGAGCAGTTCTTC. This sequence encodes CASSSSAGVVLVNEQFF.

This clone was observed a handful of times. In DNA, the CDR3 is TGTGCCAGCACTCCTGTGGGCGGGGCTAGTTCGAGATACAACGAGCAGTACGTC. Its translation is CASTPVGGASSRYNEQYV. V gene TRBV27 combines with J gene TRBJ2-7; the D gene is possibly TRBD2 (6 bases). Germline CDR1 is MNHEY and CDR2 is SMNVEV (reference sequence). V gave up 7 bases and J gave up 5 bases, with 30 bases separating them. This CDR3 contains 18 residues.

This chain connects TRBV30 to TRBJ2-1, with 12 bases identical to TRBD2. CDR1 and CDR2 (germline): GTSNPN, SVGIG (reference sequence). With 2 bases clipped from V and 9 bases from J, the junction kept 5 bases outside the gene matches. CDR3 length equals 14 residues. Written as DNA, the CDR3 is TGTGCCTGGAGTCTAGCGGGAGGGCCGAGTGAGCAGTTCTTC. Residues: CAWSLAGGPSEQFF.

The chain joins TRBV7-8 to TRBJ2-3; possibly TRBD2 for D (6 bases). CDR3 length equals 13 residues. Per the germline V gene, CDR1 is SGHVS and CDR2 is FQNEAQ. V was pared by 7 bases and J by 3 bases, with 11 bases between. DNA for the CDR3: TGTGCCAGCATTATTGGAGGGACAGATACGCAGTATTTT. Translated: CASIIGGTDTQYF.

This clone appeared once. V is TRBV18 and J is TRBJ2-1; no definite D call. CDR1 is KGHSH and CDR2 is LQKENI in the germline V gene. This CDR3 is 15 amino acids long. The V end lost 1 base, the J end lost 0 bases, and 7 bases lay between the germline ends. The CDR3 sequence: CASSPLLSSYNEQFF. The CDR3, as DNA: TGTGCCAGCTCACCACTCCTCAGCTCCTACAATGAGCAGTTCTTC.

This clone appeared a few times. V usage is TRBV4-1 and J usage is TRBJ2-5, with 16 bases fitting TRBD2. CDR1 MGHRA and CDR2 YSYEKL come from the germline V gene. This CDR3 is built from 19 residues. The V gene end was trimmed by 0 bases and the J gene end by 0 bases; junction bases not matched to a gene: 4. Here the CDR3 reads CASSQEGTSGRGYQETQYF. In DNA, the CDR3 is TGCGCCAGCAGCCAAGAGGGGACTAGCGGGAGGGGCTACCAAGAGACCCAGTACTTC.

The V gene is TRBV19, the J gene TRBJ1-4; TRBD1 agrees at 8 bases. The trim removed 5 bases at V and 4 bases at J, leaving 3 bases unmatched. Germline-derived CDR1 and CDR2 are LNHDA and SQIVND (reference sequence). CDR3 length equals 14 residues. The CDR3 region has the DNA TGTGCCAGTAGTCCAGACAGGGGTAATGAAAAACTGTTTTTT. Translation: CASSPDRGNEKLFF. Drawing the rest from reference TRBV19 and TRBJ1-4, the complete variable domain is DGGITQSPKYLFRKEGQNVTLSCEQNLNHDAMYWYRQDPGQGLRLIYYSQIVNDFQKGDIAEGYSVSREKKESFPLTVTSAQKNPTAFYLCASSPDRGNEKLFFGSGTQLSVL.

This clone was seen once. V gene TRBV29-1 combines with J gene TRBJ2-5, with a weak D call TRBD2 (6 bases). The CDR3 sequence is 14 residues long. Germline V gene data show CDR1 as SQVTM and CDR2 as ANQGSEA. V lost 4 bases and J 1 base, leaving 13 bases between the germline ends. CDR3 bases: TGCAGCGTTGGATCCTGGGACTTCCAAGAGACCCAGTACTTC. Amino acids: CSVGSWDFQETQYF. Full variable domain (missing parts from reference TRBV29-1 and TRBJ2-5): SAVISQKPSRDICQRGTSLTIQCQVDSQVTMMFWYRQQPGQSLTLIATANQGSEATYESGFVIDKFPISRPNLTFSTLTVSNMSPEDSSIYLCSVGSWDFQETQYFGPGTRLLVL.

The chain employs TRBV30 and TRBJ2-7, with 7 nucleotides matching TRBD1. The CDR3 extends over 13 amino acids. Germline V gene data show CDR1 as GTSNPN and CDR2 as SVGIG (reference sequence). The V segment lost 1 base and the J segment 2 bases; nucleotides outside the gene matches: 2. CDR3 DNA sequence: TGTGCCTGGAGTGGGGGACAGACCTACGAGCAGTACGTC. It codes for CAWSGGQTYEQYV.